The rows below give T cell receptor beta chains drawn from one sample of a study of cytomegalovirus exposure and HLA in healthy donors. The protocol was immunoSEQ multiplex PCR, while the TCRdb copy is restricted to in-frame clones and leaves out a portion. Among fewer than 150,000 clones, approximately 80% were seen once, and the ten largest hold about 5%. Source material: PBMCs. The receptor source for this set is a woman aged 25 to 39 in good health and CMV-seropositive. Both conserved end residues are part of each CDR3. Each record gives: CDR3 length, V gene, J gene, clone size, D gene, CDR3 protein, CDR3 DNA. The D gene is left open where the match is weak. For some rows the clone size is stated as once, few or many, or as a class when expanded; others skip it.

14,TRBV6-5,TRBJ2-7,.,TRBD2,CASRFASGPYEQYF,TGTGCCAGCAGGTTCGCTAGCGGACCGTACGAGCAGTACTTC
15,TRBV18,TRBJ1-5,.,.,CASSPNQGRNQPQHF,TGTGCCAGCTCACCGAACCAGGGGCGCAATCAGCCCCAGCATTTT
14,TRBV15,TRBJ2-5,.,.,CATSREQGLGTQYF,TGTGCCACCAGCAGAGAACAGGGTCTCGGGACCCAGTACTTC
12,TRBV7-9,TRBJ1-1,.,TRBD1,CSSNRGNTEAFF,TGTTCCAGCAACAGGGGGAACACTGAAGCTTTCTTT
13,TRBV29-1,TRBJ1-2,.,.,CSVVIGDFYGYTF,TGCAGCGTTGTAATCGGGGATTTCTATGGCTACACCTTC
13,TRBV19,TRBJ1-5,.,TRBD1,CASSRQGGGPQHF,TGTGCCAGTAGCAGACAGGGCGGTGGGCCCCAGCATTTT
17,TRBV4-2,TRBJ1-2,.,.,CASSQPGTPGKIPGYTF,TGTGCCAGCAGCCAACCAGGTACGCCAGGGAAGATTCCTGGCTACACCTTC
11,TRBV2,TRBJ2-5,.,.,CASSPGETQYF,TGTGCCAGCAGTCCAGGAGAGACCCAGTACTTC
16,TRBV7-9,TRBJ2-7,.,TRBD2,CASSFRLAEISYEQHF,TGTGCCAGCAGTTTTAGACTAGCGGAGATCTCCTACGAGCAGCACTTC
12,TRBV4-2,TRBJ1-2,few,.,CASSQYSWGYTF,TGTGCCAGCAGCCAATATAGTTGGGGCTACACCTTC
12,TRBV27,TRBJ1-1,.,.,CVTVGLNTEAFF,TGTGTCACGGTCGGGTTGAACACTGAAGCTTTCTTT
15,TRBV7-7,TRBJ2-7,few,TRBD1,CASSRGTDKFDEQYF,TGTGCTAGCAGCCGAGGGACAGACAAATTTGACGAGCAGTACTTC
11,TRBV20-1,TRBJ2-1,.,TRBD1,CSALQGNEQFF,TGCAGTGCCCTACAGGGGAATGAGCAGTTCTTC
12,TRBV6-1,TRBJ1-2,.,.,CASRETVAGYTF,TGTGCCAGCAGAGAGACAGTAGCTGGCTACACCTTC
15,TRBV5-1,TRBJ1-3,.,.,CASSGAFGSGNTIYF,TGCGCCAGCAGCGGTGCCTTCGGCTCTGGAAACACCATATATTTT
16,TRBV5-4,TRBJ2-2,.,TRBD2,CASSFYGRGDTGELFF,TGTGCCAGCAGCTTTTACGGGAGGGGGGACACCGGGGAGCTGTTTTTT
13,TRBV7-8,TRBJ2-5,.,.,CASSPDSQETQYF,TGTGCCAGCAGCCCGGACAGTCAAGAGACCCAGTACTTC
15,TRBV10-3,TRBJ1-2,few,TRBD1,CAISDSGTALYGYTF,TGTGCCATCAGTGACTCCGGGACAGCACTATATGGCTACACCTTC
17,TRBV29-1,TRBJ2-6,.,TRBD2,CSVLAGGTVNGANVLTF,TGCAGCGTTCTAGCGGGGGGCACTGTCAATGGGGCCAACGTCCTGACTTTC
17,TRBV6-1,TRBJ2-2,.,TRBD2,CASSATGGGHVTGELFF,TGTGCCAGCAGTGCAACAGGCGGGGGGCATGTAACCGGGGAGCTGTTTTTT
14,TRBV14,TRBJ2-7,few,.,CASSQERQIYEQYF,TGTGCCAGCAGCCAAGAAAGACAGATCTACGAGCAGTACTTC
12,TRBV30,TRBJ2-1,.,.,CAFSVSYNEQFF,TGTGCCTTTAGCGTCTCCTACAATGAGCAGTTCTTC
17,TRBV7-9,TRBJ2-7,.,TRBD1,CASSFFEFRDSSYEQYF,TGTGCCAGCAGCTTTTTTGAATTCCGGGACAGCTCCTACGAGCAGTACTTC
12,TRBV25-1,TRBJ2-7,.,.,CASSRRGYEQYF,TGTGCCAGCAGTCGCAGGGGATACGAGCAGTACTTC
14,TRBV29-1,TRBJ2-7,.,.,CSVEVQGSYYEQYF,TGCAGCGTTGAAGTCCAGGGCTCATACTACGAGCAGTACTTC
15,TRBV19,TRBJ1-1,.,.,CASSIHKGVGTEAFF,TGTGCCAGTAGTATCCACAAGGGGGTCGGCACTGAAGCTTTCTTT
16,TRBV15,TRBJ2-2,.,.,CATSRDLGSKGRELFF,TGTGCCACCAGCAGAGATCTCGGGAGTAAGGGGAGGGAGCTGTTTTTT
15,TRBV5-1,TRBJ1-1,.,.,CASSLAFAGNTEAFF,TGCGCCAGCAGCTTGGCATTCGCGGGGAACACTGAAGCTTTCTTT
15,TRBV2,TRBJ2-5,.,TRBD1,CASSQGQPTQETQYF,TGTGCCAGCAGCCAGGGACAGCCGACACAAGAGACCCAGTACTTC
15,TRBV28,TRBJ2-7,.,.,CASSLGSRGAYEQYF,TGTGCCAGCAGTTTAGGTAGCAGGGGAGCCTACGAGCAGTACTTC
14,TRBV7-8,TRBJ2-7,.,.,CASTSLRVRYEQYF,TGTGCCAGCACCTCCCTTCGAGTACGCTACGAGCAGTACTTC
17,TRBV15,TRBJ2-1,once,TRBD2,CATSREGPGTSIYEQFF,TGTGCCACCAGCAGGGAGGGCCCCGGGACTAGCATCTATGAGCAGTTCTTC
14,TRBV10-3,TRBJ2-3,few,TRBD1,CAISSGTGENTQYF,TGTGCCATCAGTTCCGGGACAGGAGAGAATACGCAGTATTTT
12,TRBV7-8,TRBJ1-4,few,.,CASSSTGEKLFF,TGTGCCAGCAGCTCCACAGGTGAAAAACTGTTTTTT
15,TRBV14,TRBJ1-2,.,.,CASSQDTPGNYGYTF,TGTGCCAGCAGCCAAGATACTCCGGGGAACTATGGCTACACCTTC
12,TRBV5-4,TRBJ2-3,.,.,CASSPSTDTQYF,TGTGCCAGCAGCCCCTCCACAGATACGCAGTATTTT
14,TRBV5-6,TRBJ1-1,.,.,CASSLAILATEAFF,TGTGCCAGCAGCTTGGCAATCTTAGCTACTGAAGCTTTCTTT
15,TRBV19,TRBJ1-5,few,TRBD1,CASSIGTGGNQPQHF,TGTGCCAGTAGTATTGGGACAGGGGGCAATCAGCCCCAGCATTTT
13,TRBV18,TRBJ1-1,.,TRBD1,CASSPRQGTEAFF,TGTGCCAGCTCACCTCGACAGGGGACTGAAGCTTTCTTT
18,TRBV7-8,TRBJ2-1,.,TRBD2,CASSLRPGLAGGSREQFF,TGTGCCAGCAGCTTAAGGCCGGGACTAGCGGGGGGGAGCCGCGAGCAGTTCTTC
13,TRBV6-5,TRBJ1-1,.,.,CASRLQGNTEAFF,TGTGCCAGCAGACTACAGGGAAACACTGAAGCTTTCTTT
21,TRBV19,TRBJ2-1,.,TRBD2,CASSMSGRWMGTKSSYNEQFF,TGTGCCAGTAGTATGAGCGGGAGGTGGATGGGGACTAAGAGCTCCTACAATGAGCAGTTCTTC
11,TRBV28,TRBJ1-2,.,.,CVSMANYGYTF,TGTGTCAGCATGGCAAATTATGGCTACACCTTC
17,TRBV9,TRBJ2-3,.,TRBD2,CASSVVAGTSGTDTQYF,TGTGCCAGCAGCGTAGTGGCCGGGACTAGCGGGACAGATACGCAGTATTTT
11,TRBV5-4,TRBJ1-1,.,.,CASSLEGKAFF,TGTGCCAGCAGCTTGGAGGGGAAAGCTTTCTTT
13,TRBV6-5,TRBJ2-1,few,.,CASSYSGANEQFF,TGTGCCAGCAGTTACTCGGGGGCCAATGAGCAGTTCTTC
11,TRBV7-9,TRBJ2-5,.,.,CSSSLEGAQYF,TGTTCCAGCAGCTTAGAAGGGGCCCAGTACTTC
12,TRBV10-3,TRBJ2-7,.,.,CAIRDTGNEQYF,TGTGCCATCAGGGATACAGGGAACGAGCAGTACTTC
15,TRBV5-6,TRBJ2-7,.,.,CASTTLSQGGYEQYF,TGTGCCAGCACCACCTTGAGCCAGGGAGGATACGAGCAGTACTTC
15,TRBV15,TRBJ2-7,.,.,CATSGLMEGIGEQYF,TGTGCCACCAGCGGGCTCATGGAGGGGATCGGCGAGCAGTACTTC
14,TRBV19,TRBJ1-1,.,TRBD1,CASRTVRGLTEAFF,TGTGCCAGTAGGACGGTCAGGGGGCTTACTGAAGCTTTCTTT
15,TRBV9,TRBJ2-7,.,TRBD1,CASSQMGTEVYEQYF,TGTGCCAGCAGTCAAATGGGGACAGAGGTTTACGAGCAGTACTTC
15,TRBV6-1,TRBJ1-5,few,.,CASSENSYSNQPQHF,TGTGCCAGCAGTGAAAACAGCTATAGCAATCAGCCCCAGCATTTT
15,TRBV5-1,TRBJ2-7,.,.,CASSPVGRGSYEQYF,TGCGCCAGCAGCCCAGTTGGGCGGGGCTCCTACGAGCAGTACTTC
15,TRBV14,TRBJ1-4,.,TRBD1,CASSNQGQGSEKLFF,TGTGCCAGCAGCAACCAGGGACAGGGGAGTGAAAAACTGTTTTTT
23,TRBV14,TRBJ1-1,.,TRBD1,CASSQDRPLIPPGQGRPRTEAFF,TGTGCCAGCAGCCAAGATCGGCCTCTAATCCCTCCAGGACAGGGAAGGCCGCGGACTGAAGCTTTCTTT
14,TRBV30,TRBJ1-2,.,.,CAWRKPDRNYGYTF,TGTGCCTGGAGGAAGCCGGACAGAAACTATGGCTACACCTTC
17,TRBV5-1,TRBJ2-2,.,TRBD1,CASSLPSQGEVTGELFF,TGCGCCAGCAGCTTGCCGTCACAGGGGGAAGTCACCGGGGAGCTGTTTTTT